A single sample gave rise to the 5 T cell receptor beta chains below, sequenced in a study of cytomegalovirus exposure and HLA in healthy donors. The PCR was carried out with 60 Vbeta primers and 13 Jbeta primers. TCRdb keeps only in-frame clones here, not all; method: immunoSEQ multiplex PCR. This repertoire shows 46,000 or so clones, about 64% found once; its top ten account for more than 10%. The specimen was PBMCs. The receptors come from a man aged 55 to 70 in good health and CMV-seropositive.

The chain links TRBV7-9 to TRBJ2-7; 11 nucleotides agree with TRBD2. CDR3 length: 15 residues. Trimming at V came to 5 bases and at J to 2 bases, leaving 5 bases not matched to a gene. Germline V gene sequence: CDR1 SEHNR, CDR2 FQNEAQ (reference sequence). The CDR3, as DNA: TGTGCCAGCAGCGAGACTAGCGGGGTAACCTACGAGCAGTACTTC. Its translation is CASSETSGVTYEQYF.

This chain joins TRBV2 and TRBJ2-1; 13 nucleotides match TRBD2. The CDR3 contains 15 residues. CDR1 is SNHLY and CDR2 is FYNNEI in the germline V gene. The V gene end was trimmed by 4 bases and the J gene end by 7 bases; junction bases not matched to a gene: 4. The CDR3 region is CASSGLAGGKNEQFF. In nucleotides, the CDR3 is TGTGCCAGCAGTGGACTAGCGGGAGGAAAAAATGAGCAGTTCTTC.

CDR3 nucleotides: TGCGCCAGCAGCCCGGGCGGAGCGGGAGGGCCAGGGGAGACCCAGTACTTC. This sequence encodes CASSPGGAGGPGETQYF. V is TRBV5-1 and J is TRBJ2-5; 10 bases map to TRBD2. This CDR3 region has 17 residues. Germline V lookup: CDR1 SGHRS, CDR2 YFSETQ. V trimming: 4 bases; J trimming: 5 bases; junction bases outside the gene matches: 14.

For the CDR3, the DNA is TGCGCCAGCAGCTTGGGGCTAGGCAATCAGCCCCAGCATTTT. It translates to CASSLGLGNQPQHF. The gene calls are TRBV5-1 and TRBJ1-5; D uncertain. From germline, CDR1 is SGHRS and CDR2 YFSETQ. This CDR3 has 14 amino acids. V was shortened by 0 bases and J by 2 bases, with 6 bases between the two germline ends.

V and J are TRBV11-2 and TRBJ2-5, with 7 bases matching TRBD1. Per the germline V gene, CDR1 is SGHAT and CDR2 is FQNNGV. The CDR3 runs 14 residues. The V and J ends lost 5 bases and 2 bases, in that order; junction bases with no gene match: 5. The DNA for the CDR3 is TGTGCCAGCAGCCCCTGGACAGGTCAAGAGACCCAGTACTTC. Translation: CASSPWTGQETQYF.